This T cell receptor (beta chain) appears in the sequencing data of a study of cytotoxic CD8 clonotypes in ibrutinib-treated CLL. Overall study: Patient counts were about 12 relapsed/refractory, 15 treatment-naive and about 17 IGHV unmutated.

This table comes from immunoSEQ multiplex PCR, and its TCRdb copy is limited to in-frame clones, with some not included. The table lists some 200,000 clones, about four fifths of them singletons. Sequences were derived from PBMCs, sampled after 12 months of ibrutinib treatment. The TCR sequence derives from a human donor with chronic lymphocytic leukemia.

CDR3 sequence: CASSLFASTPLHF. DNA of the CDR3: TGTGCCAGCAGCTTATTTGCCTCCACACCCCTCCACTTT. The chain couples TRBV7-2 to TRBJ1-6; D remains ambiguous. Trimming took 2 bases from V and 11 from J, leaving 10 bases between them. Germline V lookup: CDR1 SGHTA, CDR2 FQGNSA. CDR3 length: 13 amino acids.